This record concerns one T cell receptor beta chain sequence. Clinical histories supplied by participants themselves formed the basis of cohort assignment. The sample originates from a study of blood T cell repertoires in COVID-19. Authors' analysis steps: Scientists estimated how many nucleated cells there were by amplifying reference gene primers. The table came from immunoSEQ multiplex PCR; TCRdb's copy has only in-frame clones and leaves some out. The V and J calls and clone size come from that table; D and trimming were worked out from the DNA. The sample records about 180,000 clones, approximately 80% being singletons. This CDR3 region has 13 residues. From germline, CDR1 is MDHEN and CDR2 SYDVKM. V was shortened by 1 base and J by 5 bases, with 8 bases between the two germline ends.

The sequenced sample was PBMCs or T cells enriched from blood (not recorded which). The chain combines TRBV28 with TRBJ2-5; D perhaps matches TRBD1 (6 bases). The sequence was obtained from a woman between 50 and 59 years old who had recovered from COVID-19. CDR3 region: CASSLSGAETQYF. DNA of the CDR3: TGTGCCAGCAGTTTATCAGGGGCTGAGACCCAGTACTTC.